This TCR beta chain originates from a study of identical twins. Findings and caveats of the study: Zero-insertion analyses could be partly confounded by invariant MAIT and iNKT cells. Among out-of-frame alpha sequences shared by twins, low generation probability occurred in excess. Modelling approaches yielded underestimates of out-of-frame TCR alpha sharing between monozygotic twins.

V was pared by 4 bases and J by 4 bases, with 12 bases between. The CDR3 runs 14 residues. From germline, CDR1 is SGHRS and CDR2 YFSETQ. This clonotype was found a few times. Its antigen is not known. TCRdb reprocessed the 5' RACE reads via MiXCR and lists one record per CDR3 protein. The data hold about 330,000 distinct CDR3 sequences, with 9% to 15% observed a single time. The same sample was also used in a study of yellow fever vaccine responses in identical twins.

Material for sequencing was CD8+ T cells sorted from blood. The receptor was isolated from a young woman in good health. This chain joins TRBV5-1 and TRBJ2-1, with D possibly being TRBD2 (7 bases). CDR3 protein: CASSGGDIYNEQFF. Here the CDR3 DNA reads TGCGCCAGCAGCGGGGGGGACATTTACAATGAGCAGTTCTTC.